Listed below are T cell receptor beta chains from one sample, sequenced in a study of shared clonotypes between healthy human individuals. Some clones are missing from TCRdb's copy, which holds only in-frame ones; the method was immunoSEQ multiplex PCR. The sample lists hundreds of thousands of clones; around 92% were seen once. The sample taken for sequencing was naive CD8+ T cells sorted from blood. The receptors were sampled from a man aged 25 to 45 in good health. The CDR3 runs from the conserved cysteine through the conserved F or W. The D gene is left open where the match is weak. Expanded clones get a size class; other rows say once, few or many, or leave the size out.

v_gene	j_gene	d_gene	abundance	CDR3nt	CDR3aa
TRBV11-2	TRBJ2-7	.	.	TGTGCCAGCAGCCGCGAGGGGGGATCCTACGAGCAGTACTTC	CASSREGGSYEQYF
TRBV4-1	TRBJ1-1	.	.	TGCGCCAGCAGCCCAGGAGCCCCGGAATCGGAAGCTTTCTTT	CASSPGAPESEAFF
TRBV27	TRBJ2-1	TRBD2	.	TGTGCCAGCAGAATTCAAAGCGGGAGGGATCCCCACAATGAGCAGTTCTTC	CASRIQSGRDPHNEQFF
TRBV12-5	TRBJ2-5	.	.	TGTGCTAGTGGGGACACCACGTACACGTACCAAGAGACCCAGTACTTC	CASGDTTYTYQETQYF
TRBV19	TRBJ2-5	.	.	TGTGCCAGTAGTATGGCTCGACCCGAGACCCAGTACTTC	CASSMARPETQYF
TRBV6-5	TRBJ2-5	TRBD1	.	TGTGCCAGCAGTTACTCGACAGGGGAAATTTGGGAGACCCAGTACTTC	CASSYSTGEIWETQYF
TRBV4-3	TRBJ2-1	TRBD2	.	TGCGCCAGCAGCCAAGATCTAGCGGCATACAATGAGCAGTTCTTC	CASSQDLAAYNEQFF
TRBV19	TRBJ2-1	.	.	TGTGCCAGTAGTGCGGACAGAGGCAATGAGCAGTTCTTC	CASSADRGNEQFF
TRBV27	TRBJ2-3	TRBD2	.	TGTGCCAGCAACCCCTCTAGCGGGAGGGGAACAGATACGCAGTATTTT	CASNPSSGRGTDTQYF
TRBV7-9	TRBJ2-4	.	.	TGTGCCAGCAGTCCGGGGGATGCCGGCGGGGACTTAGCCAAAAACATTCAGTACTTC	CASSPGDAGGDLAKNIQYF
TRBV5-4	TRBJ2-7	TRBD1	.	TGTGCCAGCAGTACCAGGGGGCGCAGCTACGAGCAGTACTTC	CASSTRGRSYEQYF
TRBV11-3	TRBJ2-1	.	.	TGTGCCAGCAGCTTAGGCGGAGCCACCTACAATGAGCAGTTCTTC	CASSLGGATYNEQFF
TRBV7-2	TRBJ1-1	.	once	TGTGCCAGCAGCTTAGTTGTCATGACAGGCACAGATGAAGCTTTCTTT	CASSLVVMTGTDEAFF
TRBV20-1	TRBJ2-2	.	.	TGCAGTGCCACAGGGACCGGGGAGCTGTTTTTT	CSATGTGELFF
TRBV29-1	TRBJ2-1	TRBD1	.	TGCAGCGCTGGACCGACAGGGGACAATGAGCAGTTCTTC	CSAGPTGDNEQFF
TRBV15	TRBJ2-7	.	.	TGTGCCACCAGCAGTTCCTCGGGCCCTTACGAGCAGTACTTC	CATSSSSGPYEQYF
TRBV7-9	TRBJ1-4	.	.	TGTGCCAGCAGCTTAGAGGAGACAGGAGCTAATGAAAAACTGTTTTTT	CASSLEETGANEKLFF
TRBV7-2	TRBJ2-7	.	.	TGTGCCAGCAGCTTAGGCTTTCAGGGGAGCTCCTACGAGCAGTACTTC	CASSLGFQGSSYEQYF
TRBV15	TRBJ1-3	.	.	TGTGCCACCAGCAGAAGCAATCCGTATGTCGACCCAAGCTCTGGAAACACCATATATTTT	CATSRSNPYVDPSSGNTIYF
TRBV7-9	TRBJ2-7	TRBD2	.	TGTGCCAGCAGCTATAGCGGGAGCGAGCAGTACTTC	CASSYSGSEQYF
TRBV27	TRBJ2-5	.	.	TGTGCCAGCAGTCCGACGGCGGGTAGCGAGACCCAGTACTTC	CASSPTAGSETQYF
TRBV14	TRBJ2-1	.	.	TGTGCCAGCAGCCAAGATGGGTGGTCAGTAGAGCAGTTCTTC	CASSQDGWSVEQFF
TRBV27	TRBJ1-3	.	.	TGTGCCAGCCTTAGTAAGTCTGGAAACACCATATATTTT	CASLSKSGNTIYF
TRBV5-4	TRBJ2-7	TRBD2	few	TGTGCCAGCAGCGCCGGACTAGTCTACGAGCAGTACTTC	CASSAGLVYEQYF
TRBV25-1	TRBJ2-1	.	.	TGTGCCAGCAGTTTCTCTTACAATGAGCAGTTCTTC	CASSFSYNEQFF
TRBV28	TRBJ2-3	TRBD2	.	TGTGCCAGCAGTTTAGGAGCGGGAGGGCCCACAGATACGCAGTATTTT	CASSLGAGGPTDTQYF
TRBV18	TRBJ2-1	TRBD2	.	TGTGCCAGCCCCCTAGCGGGAGTATCTGAGCAGTTCTTC	CASPLAGVSEQFF
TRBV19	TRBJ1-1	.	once	TGTGCCAGTATCCCCCCGTTAGCCACTGAAGCTTTCTTT	CASIPPLATEAFF
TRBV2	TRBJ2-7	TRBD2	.	TGTGCCAGCAGTCCCGGGACTAGCGGGAGTTCCCACGAGCAGTACTTC	CASSPGTSGSSHEQYF
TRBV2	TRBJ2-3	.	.	TGTGCCAGCAGTGACGGCCGTCTAGATACGCAGTATTTT	CASSDGRLDTQYF
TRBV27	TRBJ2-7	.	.	TGTGCCTCACGCCCCGGGTTTGCCGACGAGCAGTACTTC	CASRPGFADEQYF
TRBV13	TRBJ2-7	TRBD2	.	TGTGCCAGCAGCTCAACCCGGGCGGGAGGGCCATTCGAGCAGTACTTC	CASSSTRAGGPFEQYF
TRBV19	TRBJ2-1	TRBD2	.	TGTGCCAGTAGTACATTGAGCGGGAGCTCCTACAATGAGCAGTTCTTC	CASSTLSGSSYNEQFF
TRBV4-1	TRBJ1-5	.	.	TGCGCCAGCAGCCAAGATGGATATAGCAATCAGCCCCAGCATTTT	CASSQDGYSNQPQHF
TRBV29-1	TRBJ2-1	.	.	TGCAGCGTTGAGGGACTCGCAGGGAATGAGCAGTTCTTC	CSVEGLAGNEQFF
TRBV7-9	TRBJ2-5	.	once	TGTGCCAGCAGCTTAGCTGGCTCGCAAGAGACCCAGTACTTC	CASSLAGSQETQYF
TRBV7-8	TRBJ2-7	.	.	TGTGCCAGCAGCTTATGGCTGGCAGGGAAGTCCTACGAGCAGTACTTC	CASSLWLAGKSYEQYF
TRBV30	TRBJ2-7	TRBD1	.	TGTGCCTGGGGGACAGGAGGGTCCTACGAGCAGTACTTC	CAWGTGGSYEQYF
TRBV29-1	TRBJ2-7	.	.	TGCAGCGTTGTCGGGACTCCCTCCTACGAGCAGTACTTC	CSVVGTPSYEQYF
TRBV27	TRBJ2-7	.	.	TGTGCCAGCAGTTTAAGAGTTGGGGCAGTAATCTCCTACGAGCAGTACTTC	CASSLRVGAVISYEQYF
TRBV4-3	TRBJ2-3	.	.	TGCGCCAGCAGCCCATCGGCAGGGCGGGCAGATACGCAGTATTTT	CASSPSAGRADTQYF